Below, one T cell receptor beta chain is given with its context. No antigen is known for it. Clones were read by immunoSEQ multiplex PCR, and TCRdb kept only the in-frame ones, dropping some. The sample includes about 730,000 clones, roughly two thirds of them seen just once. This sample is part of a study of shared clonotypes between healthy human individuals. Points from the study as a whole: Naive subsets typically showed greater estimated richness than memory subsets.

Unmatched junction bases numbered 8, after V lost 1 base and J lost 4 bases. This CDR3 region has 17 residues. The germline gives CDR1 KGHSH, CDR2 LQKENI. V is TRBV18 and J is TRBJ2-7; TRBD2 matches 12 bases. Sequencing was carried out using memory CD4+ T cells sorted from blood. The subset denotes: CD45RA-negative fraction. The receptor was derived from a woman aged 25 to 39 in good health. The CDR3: CASSPRTSGMDSYEQYF. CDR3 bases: TGTGCCAGCTCACCACGGACTAGCGGGATGGATTCATACGAGCAGTACTTC.